The next 14 T cell receptor beta chains were all read from a single sample in a study of blood T cell repertoires in COVID-19. Some clones are missing from TCRdb's copy, which holds only in-frame ones; the method was immunoSEQ multiplex PCR. The sample shows over 200,000 clones, roughly nine tenths of them seen only once. Sequencing input: PBMCs or T cells enriched from blood (not recorded which). These receptors were collected from a man aged 25-45 years who had recovered from COVID-19.

V is TRBV28 and J is TRBJ1-5; D unresolved. Trimming pared 3 bases from V and 4 bases from J, leaving 7 bases between. CDR3 length equals 13 residues. Germline V gene lookup returns CDR1 MDHEN and CDR2 SYDVKM. The CDR3 nucleotides read TGTGCCAGCAGTTTTCCGAGAAATCAGCCCCAGCATTTT. This gives the protein CASSFPRNQPQHF.

The J gene is TRBJ1-2, the V gene TRBV20-1; 7 bases are shared with TRBD1. Germline CDR1 reads DFQATT; CDR2 reads SNEGSKA (reference sequence). The CDR3 sequence is 11 residues long. V lost 6 bases to trimming and J lost 5 bases; unmatched junction nucleotides: 3. CDR3 in amino acids: CSAATGYGYTF. Written as DNA, the CDR3 is TGCAGTGCGGCGACAGGGTATGGCTACACCTTC.

V and J are TRBV6-5 and TRBJ2-7, with D uncertain. This CDR3 spans 15 amino acids. Trimming took 1 base from V and 7 from J, leaving 17 bases between them. Germline-derived CDR1 and CDR2 are MNHEY and SVGAGI. For the CDR3, the DNA is TGTGCCAGCAGTTACTACGGCAGACGACATACGGAGCAGTACTTC. Translation gives CASSYYGRRHTEQYF.

This clone was detected once. The chain uses TRBV27 and TRBJ1-1; a weak D match, TRBD1 (6 bases). Looked up from germline, CDR1 is MNHEY and CDR2 is SMNVEV (reference sequence). V was shortened by 10 bases and J by 2 bases, with 11 bases between the two germline ends. The CDR3 covers 12 residues. This CDR3 reads CATADRNTEAFF. In DNA form, the CDR3 reads TGTGCCACCGCGGACAGAAACACTGAAGCTTTCTTT.

J is TRBJ1-5 and V is TRBV27; possible D gene TRBD1, 5 bases. This CDR3 spans 14 amino acids. Trimming stripped 3 bases from V and 2 bases from J, with 8 bases between. Germline CDR1 and CDR2: MNHEY and SMNVEV (reference sequence). This CDR3 is CASSFQGGNQPQHF. As DNA, the CDR3 is TGTGCCAGCAGTTTCCAGGGCGGCAATCAGCCCCAGCATTTT.

The chain has TRBV27 and TRBJ2-1; TRBD2 aligns across 12 bases. Germline V gene sequence: CDR1 MNHEY, CDR2 SMNVEV (reference sequence). The V segment lost 6 bases and the J segment 7 bases; nucleotides outside the gene matches: 10. This CDR3 has 16 amino acids. CDR3 sequence (DNA): TGTGCCAGCAGCTTGTTCCTAGCGGGAGGGCCAAATGAGCAGTTCTTC. It yields the protein CASSLFLAGGPNEQFF.

Regarding this clone: This specimen includes other DNA sequences encoding the same CDR3. The DNA for the CDR3 is TGTGCCTGGAGTGCTTCGGGAGGGCCCTACGAGCAGTACTTC. Amino acid sequence: CAWSASGGPYEQYF. The chain recombines TRBV30 with TRBJ2-7, with TRBD2 identical over 8 bases. V gave up 1 base and J gave up 2 bases; unmatched junction bases: 4. CDR3 length: 14 residues. Germline CDR1 GTSNPN, CDR2 SVGIG (reference sequence).

This chain joins TRBV28 and TRBJ1-5; the match to TRBD1 covers 9 bases. Trimming at V came to 3 bases and at J to 4 bases, leaving 1 base not matched to a gene. Germline CDR1 MDHEN, CDR2 SYDVKM. The CDR3 totals 14 residues. The CDR3 coding sequence is TGTGCCAGCAGTTTCGGGACAGGGAATCAGCCCCAGCATTTT. Translating it yields CASSFGTGNQPQHF.

The rearrangement uses TRBV4-2 and TRBJ1-1, with D perhaps TRBD1 (6 bases). This CDR3 region has 14 residues. Germline V gene data show CDR1 as LGHNA and CDR2 as YNFKEQ. The V end was cut by 0 bases, the J end by 1 base, with 6 bases between. The CDR3 sequence is CASSQEDRNTEAFF. In DNA, the CDR3 is TGTGCCAGCAGCCAAGAGGACAGGAACACTGAAGCTTTCTTT.

This clone appeared a few times. V and J are TRBV2 and TRBJ1-5; D might be TRBD1 (5 bases). The CDR3 totals 14 residues. Germline V gene data show CDR1 as SNHLY and CDR2 as FYNNEI. V lost 1 base, J lost 2 bases, and 6 bases lay in between. CDR3 loop: CASSEEGGNQPQHF. In nucleotides, the CDR3 is TGTGCCAGCAGTGAAGAAGGGGGCAATCAGCCCCAGCATTTT.

This chain connects TRBV3-1 (or the pseudogene TRBV3-2) to TRBJ1-4; TRBD1 matches 9 bases. CDR3 size: 15 residues. Germline V gene sequence: CDR1 LGHDT, CDR2 YNNKEL (reference sequence). After removal of 5 bases from V and 6 bases from J, the junction contained 7 bases not matched to a gene. CDR3 coding DNA: TGTGCCAGCAGCGCAGACCGGGACAGGGATGAAAAACTGTTTTTT. It translates to CASSADRDRDEKLFF.

This clone appeared once. In DNA form, the CDR3 reads TGTGCCAGCAGCCCGGGGGGGGTAGAGACCCAGTACTTC. Its protein product is CASSPGGVETQYF. The chain employs TRBV5-4 and TRBJ2-5, with TRBD2 matching 8 bases. This CDR3 contains 13 residues. The V gene end was trimmed by 4 bases and the J gene end by 4 bases; junction bases not matched to a gene: 3. In germline, CDR1 is SGHNT, CDR2 YYREEE (reference sequence).

The sample holds one count of this clone. This CDR3 reads CASSETGISPLHF. CDR3 nucleotide sequence: TGTGCCAGCAGTGAAACAGGGATTTCACCCCTCCACTTT. V is TRBV6-1 and J is TRBJ1-6; possibly TRBD1 for D (6 bases). CDR1 and CDR2 (germline): MNHNS, SASEGT. The CDR3 has 13 residues. Trimming cost V 2 bases and J 9 bases, with 8 bases left between them.

This clone was seen a single time. V usage is TRBV28 and J usage is TRBJ2-7; the D gene is possibly TRBD1 (5 bases). The CDR3 has 14 amino acids. Trimming cost V 2 bases and J 3 bases, with 11 bases left between them. Looked up from germline, CDR1 is MDHEN and CDR2 is SYDVKM. CDR3 sequence reads: CASSLLLRDYEQYF. The DNA for the CDR3 is TGTGCCAGCAGTTTACTCCTCAGGGACTACGAGCAGTACTTC.